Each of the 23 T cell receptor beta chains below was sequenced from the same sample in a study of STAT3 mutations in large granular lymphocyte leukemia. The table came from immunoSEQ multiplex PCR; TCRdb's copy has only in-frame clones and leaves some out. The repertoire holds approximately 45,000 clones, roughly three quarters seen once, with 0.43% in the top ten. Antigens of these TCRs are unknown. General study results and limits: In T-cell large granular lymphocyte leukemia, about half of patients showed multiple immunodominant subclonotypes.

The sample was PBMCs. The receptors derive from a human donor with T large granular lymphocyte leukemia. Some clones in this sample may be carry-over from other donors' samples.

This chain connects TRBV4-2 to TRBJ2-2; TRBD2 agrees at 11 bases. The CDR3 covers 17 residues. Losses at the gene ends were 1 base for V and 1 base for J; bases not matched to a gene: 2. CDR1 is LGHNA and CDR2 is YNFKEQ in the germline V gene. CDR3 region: CASSQAGLAGNTGELFF. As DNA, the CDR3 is TGTGCCAGCAGCCAAGCTGGACTAGCGGGGAACACCGGGGAGCTGTTTTTT.

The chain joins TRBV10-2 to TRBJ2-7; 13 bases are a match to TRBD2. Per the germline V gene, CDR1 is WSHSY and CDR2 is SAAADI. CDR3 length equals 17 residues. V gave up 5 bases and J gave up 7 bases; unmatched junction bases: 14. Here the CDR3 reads CASSFSGTSGDPSEQYF. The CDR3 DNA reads TGCGCCAGCAGTTTCTCCGGGACTAGCGGGGACCCATCTGAGCAGTACTTC.

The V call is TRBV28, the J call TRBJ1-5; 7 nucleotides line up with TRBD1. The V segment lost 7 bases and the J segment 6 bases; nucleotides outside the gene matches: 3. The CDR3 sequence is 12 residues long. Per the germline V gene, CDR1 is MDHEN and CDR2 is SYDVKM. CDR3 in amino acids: CASKQGTQPQHF. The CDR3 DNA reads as TGTGCCAGCAAACAGGGGACTCAGCCCCAGCATTTT.

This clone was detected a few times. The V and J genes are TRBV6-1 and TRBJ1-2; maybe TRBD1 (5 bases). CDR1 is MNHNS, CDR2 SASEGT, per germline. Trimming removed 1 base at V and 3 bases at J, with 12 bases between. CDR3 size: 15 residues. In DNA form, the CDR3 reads TGTGCCAGCAGTGAAGGACAGAGGCGGCACTATGGCTACACCTTC. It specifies CASSEGQRRHYGYTF.

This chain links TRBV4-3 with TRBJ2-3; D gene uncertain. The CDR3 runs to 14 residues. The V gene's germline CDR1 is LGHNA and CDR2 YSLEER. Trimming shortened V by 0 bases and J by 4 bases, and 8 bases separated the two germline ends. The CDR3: CASSQDLAPDTQYF. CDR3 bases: TGCGCCAGCAGCCAAGATTTGGCCCCAGATACGCAGTATTTT.

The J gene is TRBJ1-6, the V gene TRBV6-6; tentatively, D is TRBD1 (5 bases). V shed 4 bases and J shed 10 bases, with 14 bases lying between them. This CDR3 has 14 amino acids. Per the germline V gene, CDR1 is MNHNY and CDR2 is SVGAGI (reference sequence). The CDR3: CASSLGVGGSPLHF. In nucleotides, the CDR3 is TGTGCCAGCAGTTTAGGGGTTGGGGGGTCACCCCTCCACTTT.

In nucleotides, the CDR3 is TGTGCCAGCAGCTCAGGACTTCCTAGTACCGAGCAGTACTTC. Translated, it gives CASSSGLPSTEQYF. The chain couples TRBV7-9 to TRBJ2-7, with D possibly TRBD2 on 5 matching bases. Trimming removed 4 bases from V and 6 bases from J, with 16 bases in between. Germline CDR1 and CDR2: SEHNR and FQNEAQ (reference sequence). This CDR3 spans 14 amino acids.

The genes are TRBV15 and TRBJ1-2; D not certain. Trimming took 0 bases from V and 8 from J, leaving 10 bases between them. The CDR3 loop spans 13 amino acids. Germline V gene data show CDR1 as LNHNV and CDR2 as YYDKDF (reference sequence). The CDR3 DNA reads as TGTGCCACCAGCAGAGATGAACGCGACGGCTACACCTTC. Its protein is CATSRDERDGYTF.

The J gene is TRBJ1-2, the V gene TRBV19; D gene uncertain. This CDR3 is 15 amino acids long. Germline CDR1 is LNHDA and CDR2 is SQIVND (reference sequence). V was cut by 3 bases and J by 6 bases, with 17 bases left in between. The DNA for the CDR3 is TGTGCCAGTAGTATCCCTCAGGTGGGCCAGCATGGCTACACCTTC. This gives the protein CASSIPQVGQHGYTF.

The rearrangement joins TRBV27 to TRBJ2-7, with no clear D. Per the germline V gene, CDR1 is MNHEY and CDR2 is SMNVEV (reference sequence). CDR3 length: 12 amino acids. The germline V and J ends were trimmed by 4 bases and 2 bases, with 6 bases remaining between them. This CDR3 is CASSSRAYEQYF. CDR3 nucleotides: TGTGCCAGCAGTTCCCGGGCCTACGAGCAGTACTTC.

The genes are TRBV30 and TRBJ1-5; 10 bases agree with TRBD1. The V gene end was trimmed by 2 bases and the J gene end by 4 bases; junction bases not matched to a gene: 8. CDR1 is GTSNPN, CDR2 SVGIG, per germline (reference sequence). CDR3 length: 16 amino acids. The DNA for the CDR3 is TGTGCCTGGAGTTCCGACAGGGGGCAAAAAAATCAGCCCCAGCATTTT. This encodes CAWSSDRGQKNQPQHF.

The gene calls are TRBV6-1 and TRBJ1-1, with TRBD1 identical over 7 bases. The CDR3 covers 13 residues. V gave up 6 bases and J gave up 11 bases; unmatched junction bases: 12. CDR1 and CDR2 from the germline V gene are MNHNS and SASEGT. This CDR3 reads CASRADRAMGAFF. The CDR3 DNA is TGTGCCAGCAGAGCCGACAGGGCGATGGGGGCTTTCTTT.

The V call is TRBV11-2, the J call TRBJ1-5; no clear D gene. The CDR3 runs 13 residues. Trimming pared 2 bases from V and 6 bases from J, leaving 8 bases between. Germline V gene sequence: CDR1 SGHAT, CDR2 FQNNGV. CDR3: CASSLHGSQPQHF. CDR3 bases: TGTGCCAGCAGCTTACATGGAAGTCAGCCCCAGCATTTT.

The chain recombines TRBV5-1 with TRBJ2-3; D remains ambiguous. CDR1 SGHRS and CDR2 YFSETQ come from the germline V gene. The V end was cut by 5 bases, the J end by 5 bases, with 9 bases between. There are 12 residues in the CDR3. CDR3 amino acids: CASSVARDTQYF. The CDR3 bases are TGCGCCAGCAGTGTAGCCCGAGATACGCAGTATTTT.

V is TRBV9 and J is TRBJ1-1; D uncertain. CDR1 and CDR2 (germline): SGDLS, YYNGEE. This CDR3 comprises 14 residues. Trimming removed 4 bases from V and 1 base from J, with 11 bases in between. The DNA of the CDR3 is TGTGCCAGCAGCTTAGCGGGCGAGAACACTGAAGCTTTCTTT. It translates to CASSLAGENTEAFF.

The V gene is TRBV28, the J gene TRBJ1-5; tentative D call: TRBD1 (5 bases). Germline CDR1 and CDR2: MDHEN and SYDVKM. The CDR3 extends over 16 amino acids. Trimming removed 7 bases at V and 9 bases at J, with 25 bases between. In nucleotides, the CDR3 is TGTGCCAGCAACCCCAAGTACCGGGGGGAAGGAAGGCCCCAGCATTTT. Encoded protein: CASNPKYRGEGRPQHF. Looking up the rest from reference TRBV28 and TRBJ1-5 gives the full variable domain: DVKVTQSSRYLVKRTGEKVFLECVQDMDHENMFWYRQDPGLGLRLIYFSYDVKMKEKGDIPEGYSVSREKKERFSLILESASTNQTSMYLCASNPKYRGEGRPQHFGDGTRLSIL.

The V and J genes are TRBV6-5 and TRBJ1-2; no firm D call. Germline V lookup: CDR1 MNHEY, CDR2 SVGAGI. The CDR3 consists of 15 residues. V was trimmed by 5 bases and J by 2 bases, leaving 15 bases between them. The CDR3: CASSPQGPPNYGYTF. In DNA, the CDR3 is TGTGCCAGCAGTCCCCAAGGTCCCCCGAACTATGGCTACACCTTC.

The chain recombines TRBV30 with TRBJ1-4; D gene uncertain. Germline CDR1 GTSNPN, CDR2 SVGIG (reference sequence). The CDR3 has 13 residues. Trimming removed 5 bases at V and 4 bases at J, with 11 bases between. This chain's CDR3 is CAWSEGLNEKLFF. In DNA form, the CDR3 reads TGTGCCTGGTCGGAGGGCCTTAATGAAAAACTGTTTTTT.

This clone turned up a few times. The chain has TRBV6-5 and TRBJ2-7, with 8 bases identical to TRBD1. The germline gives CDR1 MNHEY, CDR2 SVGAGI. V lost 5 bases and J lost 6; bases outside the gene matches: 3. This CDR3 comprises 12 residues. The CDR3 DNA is TGTGCCAGCAGTCGGACAGGGACCGAGCAGTACTTC. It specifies CASSRTGTEQYF.

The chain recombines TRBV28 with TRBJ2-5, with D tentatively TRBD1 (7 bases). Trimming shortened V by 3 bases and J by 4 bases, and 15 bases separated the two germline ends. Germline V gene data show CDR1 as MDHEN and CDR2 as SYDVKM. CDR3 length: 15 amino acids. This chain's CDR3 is CASSLEGAARETQYF. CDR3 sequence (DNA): TGTGCCAGCAGTTTGGAGGGGGCGGCCCGAGAGACCCAGTACTTC.

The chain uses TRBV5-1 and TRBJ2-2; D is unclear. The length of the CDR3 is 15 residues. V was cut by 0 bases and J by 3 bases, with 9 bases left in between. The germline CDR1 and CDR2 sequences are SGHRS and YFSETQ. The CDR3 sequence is CASSLVVQDTGELFF. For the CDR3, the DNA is TGCGCCAGCAGCTTGGTAGTCCAGGACACCGGGGAGCTGTTTTTT.

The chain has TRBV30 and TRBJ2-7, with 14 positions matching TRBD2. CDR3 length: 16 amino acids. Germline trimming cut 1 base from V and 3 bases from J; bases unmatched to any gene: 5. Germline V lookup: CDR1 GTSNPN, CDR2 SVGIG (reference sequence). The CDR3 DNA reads TGTGCCTGGAGTGGAGCGGGACTAGCGGGGGACTACGAGCAGTACTTC. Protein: CAWSGAGLAGDYEQYF.

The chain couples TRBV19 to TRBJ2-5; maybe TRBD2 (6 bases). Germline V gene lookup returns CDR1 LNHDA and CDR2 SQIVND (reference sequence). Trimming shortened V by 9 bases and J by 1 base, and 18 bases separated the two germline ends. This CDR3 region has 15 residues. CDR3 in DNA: TGTGCCAGCCGTAACCACCCGACTAGCCAAGAGACCCAGTACTTC. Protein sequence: CASRNHPTSQETQYF.